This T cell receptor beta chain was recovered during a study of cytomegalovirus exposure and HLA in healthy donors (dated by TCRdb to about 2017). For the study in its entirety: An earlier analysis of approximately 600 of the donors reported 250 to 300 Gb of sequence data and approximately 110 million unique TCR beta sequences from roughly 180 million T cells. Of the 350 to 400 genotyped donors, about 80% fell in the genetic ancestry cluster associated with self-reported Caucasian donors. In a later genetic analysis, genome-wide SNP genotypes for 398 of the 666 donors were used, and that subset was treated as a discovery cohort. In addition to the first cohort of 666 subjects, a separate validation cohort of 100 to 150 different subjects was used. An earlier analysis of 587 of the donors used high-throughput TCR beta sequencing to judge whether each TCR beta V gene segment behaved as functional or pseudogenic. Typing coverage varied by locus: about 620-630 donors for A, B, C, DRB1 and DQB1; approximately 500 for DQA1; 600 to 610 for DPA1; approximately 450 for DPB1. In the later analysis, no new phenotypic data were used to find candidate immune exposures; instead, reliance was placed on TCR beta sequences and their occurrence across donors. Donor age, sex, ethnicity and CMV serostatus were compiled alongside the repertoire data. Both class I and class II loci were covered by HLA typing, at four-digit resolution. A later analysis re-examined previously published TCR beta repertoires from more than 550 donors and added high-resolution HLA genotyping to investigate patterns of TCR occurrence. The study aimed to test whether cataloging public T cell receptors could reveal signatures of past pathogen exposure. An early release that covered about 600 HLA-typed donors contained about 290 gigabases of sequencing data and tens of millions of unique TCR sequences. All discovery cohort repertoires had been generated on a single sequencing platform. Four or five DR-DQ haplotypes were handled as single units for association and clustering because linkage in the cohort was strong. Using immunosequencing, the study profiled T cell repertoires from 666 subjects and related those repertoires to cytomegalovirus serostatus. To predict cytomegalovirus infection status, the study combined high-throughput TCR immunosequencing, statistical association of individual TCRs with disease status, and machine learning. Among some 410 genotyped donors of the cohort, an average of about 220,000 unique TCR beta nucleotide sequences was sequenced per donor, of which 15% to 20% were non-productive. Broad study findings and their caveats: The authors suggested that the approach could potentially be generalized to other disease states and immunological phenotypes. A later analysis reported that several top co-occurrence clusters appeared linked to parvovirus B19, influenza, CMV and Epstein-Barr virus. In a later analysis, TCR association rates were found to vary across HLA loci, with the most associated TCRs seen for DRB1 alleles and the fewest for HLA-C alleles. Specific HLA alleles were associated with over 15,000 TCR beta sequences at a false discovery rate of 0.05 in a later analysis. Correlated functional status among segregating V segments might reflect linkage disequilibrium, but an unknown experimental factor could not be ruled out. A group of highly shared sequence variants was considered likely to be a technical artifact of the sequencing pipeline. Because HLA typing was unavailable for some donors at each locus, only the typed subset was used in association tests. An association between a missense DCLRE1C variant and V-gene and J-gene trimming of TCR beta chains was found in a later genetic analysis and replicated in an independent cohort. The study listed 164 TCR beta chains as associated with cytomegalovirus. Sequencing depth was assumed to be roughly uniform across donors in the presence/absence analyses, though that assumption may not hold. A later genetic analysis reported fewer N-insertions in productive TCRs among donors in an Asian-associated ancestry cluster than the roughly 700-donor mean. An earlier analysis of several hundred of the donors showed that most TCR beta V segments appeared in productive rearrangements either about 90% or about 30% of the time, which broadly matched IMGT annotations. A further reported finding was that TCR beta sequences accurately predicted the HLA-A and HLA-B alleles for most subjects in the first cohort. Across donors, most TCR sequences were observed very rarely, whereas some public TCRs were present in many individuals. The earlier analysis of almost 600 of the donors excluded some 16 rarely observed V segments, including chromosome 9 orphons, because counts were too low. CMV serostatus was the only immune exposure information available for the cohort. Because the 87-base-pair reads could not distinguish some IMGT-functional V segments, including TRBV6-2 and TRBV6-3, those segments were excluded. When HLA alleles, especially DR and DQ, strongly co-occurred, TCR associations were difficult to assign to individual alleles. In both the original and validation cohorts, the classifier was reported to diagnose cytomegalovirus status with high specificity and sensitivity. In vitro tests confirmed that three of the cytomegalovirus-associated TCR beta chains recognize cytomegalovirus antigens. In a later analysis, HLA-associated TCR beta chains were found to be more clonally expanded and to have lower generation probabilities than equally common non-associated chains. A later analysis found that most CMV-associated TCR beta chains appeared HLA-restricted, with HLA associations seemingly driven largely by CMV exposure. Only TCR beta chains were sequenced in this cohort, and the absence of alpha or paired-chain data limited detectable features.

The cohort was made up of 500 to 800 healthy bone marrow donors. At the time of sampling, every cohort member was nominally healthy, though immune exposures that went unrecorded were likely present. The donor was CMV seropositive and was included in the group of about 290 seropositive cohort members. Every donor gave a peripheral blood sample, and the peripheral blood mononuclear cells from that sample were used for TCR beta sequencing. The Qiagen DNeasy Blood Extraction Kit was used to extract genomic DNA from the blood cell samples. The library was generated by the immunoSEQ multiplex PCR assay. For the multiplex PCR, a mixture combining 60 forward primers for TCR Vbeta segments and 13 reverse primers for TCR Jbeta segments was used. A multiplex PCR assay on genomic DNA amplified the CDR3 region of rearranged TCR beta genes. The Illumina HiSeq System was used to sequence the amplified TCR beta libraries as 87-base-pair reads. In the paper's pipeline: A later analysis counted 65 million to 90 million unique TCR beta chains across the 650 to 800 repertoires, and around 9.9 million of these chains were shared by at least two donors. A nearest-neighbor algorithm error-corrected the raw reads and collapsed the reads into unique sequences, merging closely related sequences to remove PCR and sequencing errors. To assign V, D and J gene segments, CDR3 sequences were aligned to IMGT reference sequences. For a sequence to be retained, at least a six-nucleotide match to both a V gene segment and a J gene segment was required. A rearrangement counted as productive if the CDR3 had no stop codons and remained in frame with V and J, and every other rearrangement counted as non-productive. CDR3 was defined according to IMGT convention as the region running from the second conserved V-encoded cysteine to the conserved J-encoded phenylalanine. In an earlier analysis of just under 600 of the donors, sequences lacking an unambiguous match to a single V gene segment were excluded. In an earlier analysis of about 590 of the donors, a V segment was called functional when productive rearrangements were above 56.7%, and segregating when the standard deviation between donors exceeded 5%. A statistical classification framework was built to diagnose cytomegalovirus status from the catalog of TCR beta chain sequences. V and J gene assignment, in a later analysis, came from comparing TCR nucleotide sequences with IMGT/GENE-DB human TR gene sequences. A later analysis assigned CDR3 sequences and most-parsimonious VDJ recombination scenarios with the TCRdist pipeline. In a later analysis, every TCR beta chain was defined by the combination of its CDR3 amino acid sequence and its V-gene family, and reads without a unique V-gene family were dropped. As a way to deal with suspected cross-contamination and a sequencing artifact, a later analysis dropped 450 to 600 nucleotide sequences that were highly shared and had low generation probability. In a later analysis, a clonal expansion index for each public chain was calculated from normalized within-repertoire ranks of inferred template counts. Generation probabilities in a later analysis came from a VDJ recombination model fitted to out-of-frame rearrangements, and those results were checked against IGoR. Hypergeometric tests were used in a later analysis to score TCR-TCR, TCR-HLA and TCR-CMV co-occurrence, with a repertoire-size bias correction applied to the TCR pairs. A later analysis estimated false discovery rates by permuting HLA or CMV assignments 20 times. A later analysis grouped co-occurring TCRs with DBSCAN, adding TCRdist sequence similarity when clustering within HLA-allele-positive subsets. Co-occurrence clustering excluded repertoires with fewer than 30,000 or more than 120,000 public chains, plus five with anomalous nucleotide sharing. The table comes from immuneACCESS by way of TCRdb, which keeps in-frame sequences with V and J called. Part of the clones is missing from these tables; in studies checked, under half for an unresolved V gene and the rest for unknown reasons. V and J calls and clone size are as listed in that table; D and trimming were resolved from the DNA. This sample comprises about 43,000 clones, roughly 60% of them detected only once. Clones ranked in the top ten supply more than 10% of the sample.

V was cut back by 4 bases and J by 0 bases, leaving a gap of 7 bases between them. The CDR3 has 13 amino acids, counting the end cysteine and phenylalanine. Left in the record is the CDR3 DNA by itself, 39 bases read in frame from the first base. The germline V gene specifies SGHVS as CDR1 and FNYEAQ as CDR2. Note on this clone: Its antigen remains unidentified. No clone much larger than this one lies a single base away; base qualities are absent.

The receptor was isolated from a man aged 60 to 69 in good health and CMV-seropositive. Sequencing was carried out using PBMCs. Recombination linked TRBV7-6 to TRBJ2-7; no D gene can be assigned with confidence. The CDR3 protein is CASSSESSYEQYF. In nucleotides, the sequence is TGTGCCAGCAGCTCAGAAAGCTCCTACGAGCAGTACTTC.